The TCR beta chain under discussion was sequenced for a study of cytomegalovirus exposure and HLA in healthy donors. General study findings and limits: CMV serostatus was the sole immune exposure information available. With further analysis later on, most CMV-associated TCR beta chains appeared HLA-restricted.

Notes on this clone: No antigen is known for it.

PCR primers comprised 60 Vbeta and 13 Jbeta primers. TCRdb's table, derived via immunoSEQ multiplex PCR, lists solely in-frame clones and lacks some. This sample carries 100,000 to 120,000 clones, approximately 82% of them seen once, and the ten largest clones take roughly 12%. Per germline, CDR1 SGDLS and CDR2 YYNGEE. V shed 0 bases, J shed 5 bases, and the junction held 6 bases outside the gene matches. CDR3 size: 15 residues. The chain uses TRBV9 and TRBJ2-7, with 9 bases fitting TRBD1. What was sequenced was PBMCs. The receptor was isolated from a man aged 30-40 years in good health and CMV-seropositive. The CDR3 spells CASSVEGQGRNEQYF. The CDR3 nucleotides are TGTGCCAGCAGCGTAGAGGGACAGGGAAGGAACGAGCAGTACTTC.